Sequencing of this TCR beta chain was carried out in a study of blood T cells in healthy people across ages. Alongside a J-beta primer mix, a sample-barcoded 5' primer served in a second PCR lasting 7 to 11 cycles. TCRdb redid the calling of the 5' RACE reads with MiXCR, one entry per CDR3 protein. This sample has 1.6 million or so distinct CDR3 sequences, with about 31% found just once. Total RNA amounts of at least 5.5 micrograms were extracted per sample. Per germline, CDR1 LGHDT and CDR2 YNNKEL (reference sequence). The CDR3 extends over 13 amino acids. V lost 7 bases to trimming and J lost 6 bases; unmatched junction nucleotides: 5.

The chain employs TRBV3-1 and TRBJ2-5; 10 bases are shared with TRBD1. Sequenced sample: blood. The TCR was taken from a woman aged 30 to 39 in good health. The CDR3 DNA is TGTGCCAGCACCGACAGGGGGCGGAAGACCCAGTACTTC. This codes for CASTDRGRKTQYF.